This T cell receptor beta chain appears in the sequencing data of a study of regulatory T cells in long-lasting Graves disease (dated by TCRdb to 2020 to 2023). For context, the study as a whole: Newly diagnosed Graves' disease patients had taken antithyroid drugs for less than 3 months. The study was conducted in China and was registered as a clinical trial. TCR sequencing covered approximately 13 persistent and around 20 newly diagnosed Graves' disease patients, about 35 samples in total. This study used TCR sequencing and RNA sequencing of peripheral blood to compare persistent Graves' disease patients against newly diagnosed Graves' disease patients. General conclusions and limits of the study: Compared with newly diagnosed patients, persistent Graves' disease patients had lower TCR Shannon entropy and fewer highly expanded clones, which suggests clonal expansion. TRBV28, TRBJ1-2 and TRBJ2-5 were preferentially used in persistent disease, while TRBV20-1 and TRBJ2-1 were favored in newly diagnosed disease. The authors noted that the small sample size was a limitation that may lower accuracy. Patients with persistent disease shared more public clonotypes (about 2,900) than newly diagnosed patients did (about 970). Because the primary lesion, thyroid tissue, could not be accessed, the study looked at peripheral blood alone. Only the TCR beta chain was sequenced and analyzed.

About this clonotype: The antigen this receptor binds is unknown. Base qualities are not provided; no much larger clone lies one nucleotide away.

The time point label on this specimen signifies: newly diagnosed GD, antithyroid drugs for less than 3 months. RNA was extracted from PBMCs in TRIzol for both TCR sequencing and RNA sequencing. Graves' disease was diagnosed according to American Thyroid Association guidelines. Patients were recruited from an endocrinology department in Xi'an, China. From each patient, approximately 9.9 milliliters of peripheral blood was collected into an EDTA anticoagulant tube. PBMCs were isolated by Ficoll Paque Plus density gradient separation without further T cell sorting. An Agilent 2100 Bioanalyzer and agarose gel were used to assess RNA quality, and a NanoDrop 2000 was used to measure RNA concentration. The CDR3 runs 14 amino acids, cysteine and phenylalanine included. The DNA shown is the 42-base CDR3, in frame from base 1. The junction carries 16 bases between V and J, which are trimmed by 10 bases and 2 bases respectively. CDR1 SGHTS and CDR2 YDEGEE are derived from the germline V gene.

Preparation of the library involved multiplex PCR. Sequencing was performed on an Illumina HiSeq 4000. CDR3 regions were amplified by Arm-PCR with iRepertoire HTBI primers to construct TCR beta libraries. Before sequencing, the PCR products underwent gel purification. The study's own analysis went as follows. Across samples, 60 to 70 TRBV and 14 TRBJ segments were identified and used for gene usage analysis of CDR3 amino acid clonotypes. Filtered high-quality paired reads were merged into contigs using COPE and FqMerger. BLAST was used to align contigs to the IMGT TRBV, TRBD and TRBJ reference genes, and CDR3 was defined following IMGT. Any clonotype with a frequency above 0.1% was counted as a highly expanded clone. Shannon entropy served as the measure of repertoire diversity, while the Gini coefficient captured V-J evenness. Public clonotypes were defined as clonotypes shared by more than one individual. TCRdb reprocessed the public reads (quality trimming at Q25 with fastp, clone calling with MiXCR) and kept in-frame beta chains. Rows are combined by CDR3 protein, so each entry shows the most common genes and DNA. The V and J calls were determined by TCRdb, not by the authors. The sample includes a few hundred thousand distinct CDR3 sequences, with roughly 12% observed a single time. The ten largest clonotypes hold around 18% of the sample.

The data were also submitted as part of a second study, on T cells in Graves' hyperthyroidism and ophthalmopathy. From that second study: A patient counted as having stable Graves' hyperthyroidism if no progression to ophthalmopathy occurred over 18 months of follow-up. Hyperthyroidism patients were aged 18 to 65 years and newly diagnosed, with disease duration of less than 2 months. The study excluded patients with uncontrolled infections, other autoimmune diseases, pregnancy or lactation. Diagnoses relied on clinical symptoms, serum thyroxine and TRAb, thyroid ultrasound and orbital computed tomography. For the first round of RT-PCR on the TCR CDR3, the HTBI primer set was used together with the Qiagen OneStep RT-PCR kit. Most expanded thyroid clonotypes (frequency above 0.001) were also detected in blood, suggesting blood repertoires may reflect thyroid immune responses. A model built on a 13 V-J signature distinguished ophthalmopathy from stable hyperthyroidism, reaching roughly 88% sensitivity and about 81% specificity in cross-validation and 80%/75% in testing. In validation, the model predicted progression to ophthalmopathy a median of 6.5 months before onset, with roughly 68% sensitivity and 72.22% specificity. TCR V-J signatures able to tell the groups apart were searched for in a discovery cohort of more than 90 patients, of whom roughly 42 had Graves' ophthalmopathy and roughly 59 had stable Graves' hyperthyroidism. An independent validation cohort of around 19 hyperthyroidism patients and 17 patients who later progressed to ophthalmopathy tested prospective prediction of ophthalmopathy. The approximately 95 discovery patients were divided at random into training and test sets in a 7:3 ratio. The study also compared thyroid tissue and blood T-cell repertoires from five or six Graves' hyperthyroidism patients. Once sampling was done, hyperthyroidism patients were given methimazole at a starting dose of 30 mg daily, whereas ophthalmopathy patients were given high-dose intravenous methylprednisolone. Libraries were constructed in a second round of multiplex PCR, after which size selection and purification were carried out. The libraries were sequenced on an Illumina HiSeq2000 using paired-end 100 bp reads. Raw data were processed with SOAPnuke, discarding reads with adapters, uncalled bases, mean Phred below 15, or no exact constant-primer or identifier match. COPE v1.2.5 was used to merge the high-quality paired reads, and each unique nucleotide sequence was defined as a clonotype. MiTCR v1.1 was used to align the clonotypes against IMGT TRBV, TRBD and TRBJ reference segments. The analysis was restricted to V-J combinations with a frequency above 0.0001, which together covered 98% to 99.2% of the repertoires. The TCS score was defined as F50 (clonal expansion) divided by E x V (chaos), with BLOSUM62-based TCRdist calculated between CDR3 peptides within each V-J. Welch's t-statistics and random forest reduced 500 to 550 V-J features to 10 to 15, which were used in a naive Bayes classifier (R e1071). No statistical method was used to set the sample size in advance, and investigators knew the group allocation. TCR Vbeta CDR3 sequencing of 130 to 150 peripheral blood samples (43 ophthalmopathy, under 80 hyperthyroidism and approximately 17 progressor patients) is reported in the paper.

The material sequenced was peripheral blood mononuclear cells (PBMCs), taken at new diagnosis, from a patient treated with antithyroid drugs. This chain joins TRBV5-8 to TRBJ1-3; there is no confident call for the D gene. The sequence was collected from a woman aged 18 to 35 with Graves disease. Donor details come from another sample of the same person, matched by shared clones. The CDR3 is CARGPNLAGNTIYF. The DNA reads TGTGCCCGAGGACCTAATTTGGCTGGAAACACCATATATTTT.